This T cell receptor (beta chain) was found in a study of lymphopenia after photon versus proton radiotherapy. The study's findings and limits: Survival link was tested only in deceased patients; proton benefit remains a possibility. Oligoclonal CD8+ Temra expansion after nadir drove photon patients' diversity drop. Proton therapy kept repertoires fairly stable, unlike photons, which gained effector/memory cells. In patients who died, overall survival fell as post-nadir TCR diversity dropped more.

Clones were read by immunoSEQ multiplex PCR, and TCRdb kept only the in-frame ones, dropping some. The sample carries about 68,000 clones, around 90% recorded once. For this clone: The antigen is not known.

This TCR derives from a woman aged 70-85 years with pancreatic cancer. The specimen was peripheral blood, collected from a patient treated with photon-based radiotherapy.

Written as DNA, the CDR3 is TGTGCCAGCAGTTACTCGGGACGCAATTCACCCCTCCACTTT. This gives the protein CASSYSGRNSPLHF. The chain uses TRBV6-5 and TRBJ1-6, with a possible D match to TRBD1 (5 bases). V lost 0 bases and J lost 7, with 7 bases in between. The CDR3 is 14 residues long. The germline V gene encodes CDR1 MNHEY and CDR2 SVGAGI.